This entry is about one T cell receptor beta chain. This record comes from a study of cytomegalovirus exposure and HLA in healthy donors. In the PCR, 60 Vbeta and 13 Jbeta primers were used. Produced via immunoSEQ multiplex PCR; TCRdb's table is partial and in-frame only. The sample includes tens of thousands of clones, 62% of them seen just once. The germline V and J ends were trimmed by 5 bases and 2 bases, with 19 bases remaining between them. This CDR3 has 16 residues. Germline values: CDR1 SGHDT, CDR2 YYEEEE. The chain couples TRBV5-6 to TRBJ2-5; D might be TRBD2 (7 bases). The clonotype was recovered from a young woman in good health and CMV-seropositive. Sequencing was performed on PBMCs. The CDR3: CASRQGDYGGQETQYF. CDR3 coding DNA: TGTGCCAGCAGACAGGGAGACTACGGGGGGCAAGAGACCCAGTACTTC. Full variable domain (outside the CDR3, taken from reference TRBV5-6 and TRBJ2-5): DAGVTQSPTHLIKTRGQQVTLRCSPKSGHDTVSWYQQALGQGPQFIFQYYEEEERQRGNFPDRFSGHQFPNYSSELNVNALLLGDSALYLCASRQGDYGGQETQYFGPGTRLLVL.